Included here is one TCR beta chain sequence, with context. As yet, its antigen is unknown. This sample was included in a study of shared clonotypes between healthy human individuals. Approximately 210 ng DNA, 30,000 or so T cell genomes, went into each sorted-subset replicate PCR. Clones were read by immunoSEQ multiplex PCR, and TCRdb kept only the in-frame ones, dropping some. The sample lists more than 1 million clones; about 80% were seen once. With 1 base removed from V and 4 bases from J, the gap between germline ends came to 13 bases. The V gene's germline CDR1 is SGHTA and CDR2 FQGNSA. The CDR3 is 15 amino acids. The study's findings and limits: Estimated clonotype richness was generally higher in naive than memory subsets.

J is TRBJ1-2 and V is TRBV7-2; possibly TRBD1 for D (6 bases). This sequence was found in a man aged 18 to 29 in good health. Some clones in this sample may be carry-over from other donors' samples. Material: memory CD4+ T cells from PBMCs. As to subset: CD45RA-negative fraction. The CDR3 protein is CASSLGLAGAYGYTF. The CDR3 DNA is TGTGCCAGCAGCTTAGGCTTGGCAGGGGCCTATGGCTACACCTTC. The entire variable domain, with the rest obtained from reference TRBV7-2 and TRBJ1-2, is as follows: GAGVSQSPSNKVTEKGKDVELRCDPISGHTALYWYRQSLGQGLEFLIYFQGNSAPDKSGLPSDRFSAERTGGSVSTLTIQRTQQEDSAVYLCASSLGLAGAYGYTFGSGTRLTVV.